Included here is one TCR beta chain sequence, with context. The antigen is not known. The junction differs from germline at one of its ends, possibly a read error. Naive CD8 T cells were picked out by sorting for CD8+CD4-CCR7+CD45RA+. This CDR3 is built from 14 residues. Germline V gene sequence: CDR1 SQVTM, CDR2 ANQGSEA. This sample stems from a study of molecular identifiers for immune sequencing clone quantification. The overall study: Replicate experiments took RNA from approximately 22,000 or 94,000 naive CD8 cells, divided it five ways and sequenced four. Findings of the study overall: Sizes of clones that are highly expanded could be underestimated (if identical TCR molecules share a barcode).

In TCRdb, the PCR reads were re-called with MiXCR into one record per CDR3 protein. This sample carries 400,000 to 600,000 distinct CDR3 sequences, about 26% of them seen once, and the ten largest clones take roughly 0.79%. The chain is built from TRBV29-1 and TRBJ1-2, with D possibly being TRBD1 (5 bases). The specimen sequenced was naive CD8+ T cells from blood, with Jurkat cell RNA spiked in. Subset: FACS-sorted CD8+CD4-CCR7+CD45RA+ naive T cells. The clonotype comes from a human donor in good health. Some libraries in this study had Jurkat cell RNA spiked in. CDR3 nucleotides: TGCAGCGCCGAAGGGGCCGTCGGAAAATATGGCTACGCCTTC. This sequence encodes CSAEGAVGKYGYAF. Based on the CDR3 plus reference TRBV29-1 and TRBJ1-2, the full variable domain is SAVISQKPSRDICQRGTSLTIQCQVDSQVTMMFWYRQQPGQSLTLIATANQGSEATYESGFVIDKFPISRPNLTFSTLTVSNMSPEDSSIYLCSAEGAVGKYGYAFGSGTRLTVV.